A single sample is the source of the 13 T cell receptor beta chains below, sequenced in a study of chronic HIV infection and antiretroviral therapy. TCRdb re-called the 5' RACE reads with MiXCR, one entry per CDR3 protein. The repertoire has some 37,000 distinct CDR3 sequences, 7% to 10% of them found once; the top ten carry roughly 2.8%. The sample consisted of peripheral blood. The receptors here all came from an adult who had HIV and had not received antiretroviral therapy, or was an uninfected healthy control (not recorded which).

This clonotype has only a few counts. The chain couples TRBV12-3 or TRBV12-4 to TRBJ2-7; 8 bases map to TRBD2. CDR3 length: 13 amino acids. The trim removed 6 bases at V and 6 bases at J, leaving 7 bases unmatched. The CDR3 bases are TGTGCCAGCAGCCCGAGCGGGAGAAGCGAGCAGTACTTC. Translation: CASSPSGRSEQYF.

This clonotype has just a few counts. DNA for the CDR3: TGTGCCAGCAGTTTATCGCGGGGGGGGCGATCACCCCTCCACTTT. Its protein is CASSLSRGGRSPLHF. The chain employs TRBV27 and TRBJ1-6; tentative D call: TRBD1 (6 bases). This CDR3 is built from 15 residues. Trimming took 0 bases from V and 10 from J, leaving 13 bases between them. The germline V gene has CDR1 MNHEY and CDR2 SMNVEV (reference sequence).

This clonotype was picked up many times. The rearrangement joins TRBV29-1 to TRBJ1-1; D unclear. This CDR3 comprises 14 residues. The germline V and J ends were trimmed by 1 base and 0 bases, with 9 bases remaining between them. The germline V gene has CDR1 SQVTM and CDR2 ANQGSEA. This CDR3 reads CSVEVGNLNTEAFF. CDR3 sequence (DNA): TGCAGCGTTGAAGTAGGGAACTTGAACACTGAAGCTTTCTTT.

Only a few counts were recorded for this clonotype. The chain combines TRBV7-2 with TRBJ2-5; D is unclear. The V and J ends lost 4 bases and 3 bases respectively, with 9 bases between them. Germline assignment: CDR1 SGHTA and CDR2 FQGNSA. CDR3 size: 13 residues. CDR3 protein: CASSSRLEETQYF. The CDR3, as DNA: TGTGCCAGCAGCTCGCGACTCGAAGAGACCCAGTACTTC.

There are many counts of this clonotype. The chain employs TRBV4-3 and TRBJ2-5; the D is unclear. From germline, CDR1 is LGHNA and CDR2 YSLEER. The V end was cut by 0 bases, the J end by 3 bases, with 5 bases between. The CDR3 length is 13 residues. The CDR3 loop is CASSQELKETQYF. The CDR3 DNA reads as TGCGCCAGCAGCCAAGAACTGAAAGAGACCCAGTACTTC.

This clonotype has a count of ten or more. The CDR3 bases are TGCAGCGTTGACAACAGGCTAGCGGGATCCTACGAGCAGTACTTC. Translating gives CSVDNRLAGSYEQYF. The chain has TRBV29-1 and TRBJ2-7; 9 bases align to TRBD2. The trim removed 3 bases at V and 1 base at J, leaving 7 bases unmatched. Per germline, CDR1 SQVTM and CDR2 ANQGSEA. This CDR3 region has 15 residues.

This clonotype was seen repeatedly, ten times or more. This sequence joins TRBV24-1 and TRBJ2-3, with D perhaps matching TRBD2 (5 bases). Trimming pared 0 bases from V and 0 bases from J, leaving 15 bases between. This CDR3 is 18 amino acids long. Germline lookup yields CDR1 KGHDR and CDR2 SFDVKD. CDR3 region: CATSDLHRGSASTDTQYF. CDR3 DNA: TGTGCCACCAGTGATTTGCACCGAGGGTCTGCTAGCACAGATACGCAGTATTTT.

In its sample, this clonotype was seen many times. This chain uses TRBV4-2 with TRBJ2-7, with D perhaps assigned TRBD1 or TRBD2 (5 bases each). The CDR3 has 15 residues. Germline lookup yields CDR1 LGHNA and CDR2 YNFKEQ. The V end was cut by 2 bases, the J end by 0 bases, with 11 bases between. This CDR3 is CASSQPGPSSYEQYF. The DNA for the CDR3 is TGTGCCAGCAGCCAACCGGGACCGAGCTCCTACGAGCAGTACTTC.

This clonotype has more than one count but fewer than ten. The genes are TRBV29-1 and TRBJ2-3; weak D call: TRBD1 (5 bases). The CDR3 consists of 14 residues. V was clipped by 1 base and J by 1 base, with 9 bases between them. Germline CDR1 reads SQVTM; CDR2 reads ANQGSEA. Here the CDR3 DNA reads TGCAGCGTTGAAGCAGGGCTACGCACAGATACGCAGTATTTT. It yields the protein CSVEAGLRTDTQYF.

There are a few counts of this clonotype. The V gene is TRBV6-2 or TRBV6-3, the J gene TRBJ2-1; D is possibly TRBD2 (6 bases). Germline assignment: CDR1 MNHEY and CDR2 SVGEGT. The CDR3 contains 13 residues. V lost 8 bases and J lost 4, with 12 bases in between. CDR3 region: CASPTRTYNEQFF. The CDR3 region has the DNA TGTGCCAGCCCGACTAGGACGTACAATGAGCAGTTCTTC.

This clonotype was seen at least ten times. V gene TRBV20-1 combines with J gene TRBJ1-1; D is possibly TRBD1 (5 bases). Trimming removed 6 bases at V and 3 bases at J, with 20 bases between. This CDR3 has 15 residues. Germline CDR1 and CDR2: DFQATT and SNEGSKA (reference sequence). DNA of the CDR3: TGCAGTGCCGACGGGGAGGGGAGCAGGTACACTGAAGCTTTCTTT. As protein: CSADGEGSRYTEAFF.

This clonotype has a handful of counts. This rearrangement joins TRBV7-9 to TRBJ2-3; 7 bases are shared with TRBD2. Germline V gene lookup returns CDR1 SEHNR and CDR2 FQNEAQ (reference sequence). After removal of 3 bases from V and 0 bases from J, the junction contained 6 bases not matched to a gene. The CDR3 is made up of 16 amino acids. DNA for the CDR3: TGTGCCAGCAGCTTGGCTAGCGGTTCTAGCACAGATACGCAGTATTTT. It translates to CASSLASGSSTDTQYF.

This clonotype occurred many times. This rearrangement joins TRBV20-1 to TRBJ2-1; no definite D call. There are 13 residues in the CDR3. V shed 3 bases and J shed 3 bases, with 9 bases lying between them. Germline V gene lookup returns CDR1 DFQATT and CDR2 SNEGSKA (reference sequence). For the CDR3, the DNA is TGCAGTGCTAGCGCGGACCTCTACAATGAGCAGTTCTTC. Translation gives CSASADLYNEQFF.